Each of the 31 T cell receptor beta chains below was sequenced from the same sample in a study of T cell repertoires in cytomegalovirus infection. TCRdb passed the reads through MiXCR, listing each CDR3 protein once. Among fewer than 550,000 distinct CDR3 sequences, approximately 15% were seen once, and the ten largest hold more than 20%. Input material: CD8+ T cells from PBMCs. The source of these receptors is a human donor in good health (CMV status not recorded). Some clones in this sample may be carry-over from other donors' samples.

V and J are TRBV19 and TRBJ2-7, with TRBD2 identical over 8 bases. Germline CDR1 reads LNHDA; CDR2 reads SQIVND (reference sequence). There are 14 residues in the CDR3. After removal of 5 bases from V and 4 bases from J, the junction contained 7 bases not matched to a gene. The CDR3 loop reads CASSVRTGGYEQYF. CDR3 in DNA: TGTGCCAGTAGTGTCCGGACGGGGGGGTACGAGCAGTACTTC.

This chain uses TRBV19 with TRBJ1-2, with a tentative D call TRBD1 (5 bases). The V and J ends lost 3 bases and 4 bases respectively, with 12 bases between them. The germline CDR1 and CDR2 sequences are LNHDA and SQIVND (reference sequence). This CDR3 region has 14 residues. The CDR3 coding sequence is TGTGCCAGTAGTATCTCGGGGGAGGCCTATGGCTACACCTTC. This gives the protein CASSISGEAYGYTF. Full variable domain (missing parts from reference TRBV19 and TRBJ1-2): DGGITQSPKYLFRKEGQNVTLSCEQNLNHDAMYWYRQDPGQGLRLIYYSQIVNDFQKGDIAEGYSVSREKKESFPLTVTSAQKNPTAFYLCASSISGEAYGYTFGSGTRLTVV.

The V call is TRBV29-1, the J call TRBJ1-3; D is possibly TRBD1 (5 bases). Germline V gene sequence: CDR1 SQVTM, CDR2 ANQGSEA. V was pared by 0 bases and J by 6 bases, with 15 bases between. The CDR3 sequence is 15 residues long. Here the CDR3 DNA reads TGCAGCGTTGAAGATCGCGGGACTTTTCCAAACACCATATATTTT. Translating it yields CSVEDRGTFPNTIYF. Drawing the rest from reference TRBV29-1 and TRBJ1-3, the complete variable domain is SAVISQKPSRDICQRGTSLTIQCQVDSQVTMMFWYRQQPGQSLTLIATANQGSEATYESGFVIDKFPISRPNLTFSTLTVSNMSPEDSSIYLCSVEDRGTFPNTIYFGEGSWLTVV.

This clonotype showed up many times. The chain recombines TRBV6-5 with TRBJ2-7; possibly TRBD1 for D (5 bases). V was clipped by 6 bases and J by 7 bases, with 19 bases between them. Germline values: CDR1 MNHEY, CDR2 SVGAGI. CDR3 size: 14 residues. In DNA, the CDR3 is TGTGCCAGCAGCCTCAGGGCCACGGGTCTTGAGCAGTACTTC. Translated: CASSLRATGLEQYF.

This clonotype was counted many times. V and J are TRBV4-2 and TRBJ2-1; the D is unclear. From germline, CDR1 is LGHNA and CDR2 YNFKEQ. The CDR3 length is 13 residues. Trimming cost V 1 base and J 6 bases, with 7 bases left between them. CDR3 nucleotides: TGTGCCAGCAGCCAAGTGGCGGCCAATGAGCAGTTCTTC. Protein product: CASSQVAANEQFF.

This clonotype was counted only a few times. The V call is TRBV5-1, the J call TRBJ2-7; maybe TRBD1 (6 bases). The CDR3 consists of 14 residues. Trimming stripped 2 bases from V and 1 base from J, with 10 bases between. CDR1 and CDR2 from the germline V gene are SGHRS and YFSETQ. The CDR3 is CASSLRQDSYEQYF. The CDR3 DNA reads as TGCGCCAGCAGCTTAAGACAGGATTCCTACGAGCAGTACTTC.

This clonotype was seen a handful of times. The CDR3 DNA reads as TGTGCCAGTAGTATTGGACAGGGCGCCGGTGAAGCTTTCTTT. It codes for CASSIGQGAGEAFF. V usage is TRBV19 and J usage is TRBJ1-1, with TRBD1 identical over 8 bases. J lost 7 bases, V lost 3 bases, and 7 bases had no gene match. Looked up from germline, CDR1 is LNHDA and CDR2 is SQIVND (reference sequence). The CDR3 is 14 residues long.

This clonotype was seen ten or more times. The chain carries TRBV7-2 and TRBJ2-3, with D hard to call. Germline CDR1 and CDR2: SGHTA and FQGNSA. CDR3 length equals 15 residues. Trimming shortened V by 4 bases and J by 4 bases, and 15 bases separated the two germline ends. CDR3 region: CASSSRLQTPDTQYF. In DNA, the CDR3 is TGTGCCAGCAGCTCGAGACTCCAAACCCCAGATACGCAGTATTTT.

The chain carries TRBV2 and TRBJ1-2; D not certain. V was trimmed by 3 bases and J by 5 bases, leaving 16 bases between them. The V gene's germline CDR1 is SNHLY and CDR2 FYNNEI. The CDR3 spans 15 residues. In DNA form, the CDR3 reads TGTGCCAGCAGTGATTTTGCCCGCGGCCTTTATGGCTACACCTTC. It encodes CASSDFARGLYGYTF.

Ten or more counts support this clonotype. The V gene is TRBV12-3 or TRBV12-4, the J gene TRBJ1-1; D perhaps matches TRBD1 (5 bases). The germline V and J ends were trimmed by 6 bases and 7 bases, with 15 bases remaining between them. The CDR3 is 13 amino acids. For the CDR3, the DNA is TGTGCCAGCAGGTCTCGACAGCCGGGTGAAGCTTTCTTT. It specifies CASRSRQPGEAFF.

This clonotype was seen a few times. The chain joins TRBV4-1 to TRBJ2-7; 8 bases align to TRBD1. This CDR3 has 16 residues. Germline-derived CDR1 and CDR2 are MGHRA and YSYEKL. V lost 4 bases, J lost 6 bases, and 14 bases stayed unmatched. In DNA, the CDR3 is TGCGCCAGCAGCCCACCATCCGGGACAGGAGCCCCCGAGCAGTACTTC. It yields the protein CASSPPSGTGAPEQYF.

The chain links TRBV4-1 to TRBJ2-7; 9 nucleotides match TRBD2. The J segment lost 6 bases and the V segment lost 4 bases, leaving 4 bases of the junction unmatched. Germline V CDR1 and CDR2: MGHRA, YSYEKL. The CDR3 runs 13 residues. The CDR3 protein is CASSRTSAGEQYF. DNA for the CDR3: TGCGCCAGCAGCCGGACTAGCGCGGGCGAGCAGTACTTC.

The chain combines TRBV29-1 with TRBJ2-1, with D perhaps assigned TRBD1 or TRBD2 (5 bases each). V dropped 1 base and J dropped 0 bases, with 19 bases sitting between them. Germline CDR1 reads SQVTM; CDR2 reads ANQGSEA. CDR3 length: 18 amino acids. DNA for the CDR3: TGCAGCGTTGAAGGATGGACTCGGGACGGTAGCTCCTACAATGAGCAGTTCTTC. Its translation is CSVEGWTRDGSSYNEQFF.

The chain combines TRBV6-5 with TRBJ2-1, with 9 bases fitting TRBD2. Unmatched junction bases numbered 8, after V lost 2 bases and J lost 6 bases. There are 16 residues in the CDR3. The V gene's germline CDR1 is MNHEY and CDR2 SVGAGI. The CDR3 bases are TGTGCCAGCAGTTACCTTAGCGGGAGAGAGGGCAATGAGCAGTTCTTC. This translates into CASSYLSGREGNEQFF.

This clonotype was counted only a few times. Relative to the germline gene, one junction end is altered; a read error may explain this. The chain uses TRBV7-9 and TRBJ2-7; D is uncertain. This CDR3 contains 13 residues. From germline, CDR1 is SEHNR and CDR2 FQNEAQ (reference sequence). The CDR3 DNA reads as TGTGCTAGCAGCTTAGACAAGGACTACGAGCAGTACTTC. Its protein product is CASSLDKDYEQYF.

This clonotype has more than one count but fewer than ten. CDR3 protein: CASSYGPKLYEQYF. The CDR3 DNA follows: TGTGCCAGCAGTTATGGACCGAAACTCTACGAGCAGTACTTC. V usage is TRBV28 and J usage is TRBJ2-7, with D unclear. Trimming stripped 4 bases from V and 3 bases from J, with 13 bases between. CDR3 length: 14 amino acids. Looked up from germline, CDR1 is MDHEN and CDR2 is SYDVKM.

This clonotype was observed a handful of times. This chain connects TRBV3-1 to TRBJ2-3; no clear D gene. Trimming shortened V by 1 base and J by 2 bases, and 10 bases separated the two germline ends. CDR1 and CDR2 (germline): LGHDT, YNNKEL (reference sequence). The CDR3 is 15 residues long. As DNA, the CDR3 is TGTGCCAGCAGCCAAGGGCGGAGACACACAGATACGCAGTATTTT. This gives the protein CASSQGRRHTDTQYF.

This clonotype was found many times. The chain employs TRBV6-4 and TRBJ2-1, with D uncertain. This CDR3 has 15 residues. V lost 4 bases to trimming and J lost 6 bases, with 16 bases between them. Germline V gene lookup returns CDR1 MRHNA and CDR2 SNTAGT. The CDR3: CASSASFGVGNEQFF. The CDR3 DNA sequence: TGTGCCAGCAGTGCCTCCTTCGGAGTGGGCAATGAGCAGTTCTTC.

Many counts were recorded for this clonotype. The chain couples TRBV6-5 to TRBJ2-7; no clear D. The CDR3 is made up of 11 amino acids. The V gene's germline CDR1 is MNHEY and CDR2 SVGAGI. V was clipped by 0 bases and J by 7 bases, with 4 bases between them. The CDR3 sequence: CASSYSQEQYF. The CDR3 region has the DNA TGTGCCAGCAGTTACTCGCAGGAGCAGTACTTC.

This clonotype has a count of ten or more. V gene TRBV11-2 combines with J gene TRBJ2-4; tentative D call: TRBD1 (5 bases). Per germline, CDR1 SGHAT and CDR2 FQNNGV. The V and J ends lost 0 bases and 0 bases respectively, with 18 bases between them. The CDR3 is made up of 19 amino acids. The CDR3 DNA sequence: TGTGCCAGCAGCTTAGATCAAGGGGCCCTCTCTCTAGCCAAAAACATTCAGTACTTC. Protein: CASSLDQGALSLAKNIQYF.

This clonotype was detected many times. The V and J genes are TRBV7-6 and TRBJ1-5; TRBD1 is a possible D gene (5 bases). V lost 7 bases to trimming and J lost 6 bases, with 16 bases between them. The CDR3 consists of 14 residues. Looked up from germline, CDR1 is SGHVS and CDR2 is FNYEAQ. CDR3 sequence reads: CASNFREGAQPQHF. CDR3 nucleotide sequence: TGTGCCAGCAATTTCAGGGAAGGGGCTCAGCCCCAGCATTTT.

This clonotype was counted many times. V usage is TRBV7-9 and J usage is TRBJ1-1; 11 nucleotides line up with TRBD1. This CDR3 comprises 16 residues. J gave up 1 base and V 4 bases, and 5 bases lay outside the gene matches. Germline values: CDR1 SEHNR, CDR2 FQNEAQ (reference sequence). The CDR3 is CASSSGQGVRNTEAFF. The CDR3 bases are TGTGCCAGCAGCTCGGGACAGGGGGTCCGGAACACTGAAGCTTTCTTT.

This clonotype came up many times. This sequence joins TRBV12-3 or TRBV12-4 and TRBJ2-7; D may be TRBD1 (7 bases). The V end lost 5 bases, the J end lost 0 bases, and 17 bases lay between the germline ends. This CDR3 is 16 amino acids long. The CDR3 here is CASSGGWAGGSYEQYF. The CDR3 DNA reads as TGTGCCAGCAGTGGGGGGTGGGCAGGGGGCTCCTACGAGCAGTACTTC.

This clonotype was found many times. The DNA of the CDR3 is TGTGCCAGCAGCTTGTTGGGGGCTGGCTACGAGCAGTACTTC. Its protein is CASSLLGAGYEQYF. V and J are TRBV7-9 and TRBJ2-7; perhaps TRBD1 as D (6 bases). CDR3 size: 14 residues. Per the germline V gene, CDR1 is SEHNR and CDR2 is FQNEAQ (reference sequence). Trimming stripped 3 bases from V and 3 bases from J, with 12 bases between.

In DNA, the CDR3 is TGCAGTGCTAGAGATGGGCTAGCGGGAGTTCGTGCGTACGAGCAGTACTTC. As protein: CSARDGLAGVRAYEQYF. This chain uses TRBV20-1 with TRBJ2-7; 10 nucleotides match TRBD2. The CDR3 is made up of 17 amino acids. Trimming took 0 bases from V and 4 from J; bases not matched to a gene: 12. Germline V CDR1 and CDR2: DFQATT, SNEGSKA (reference sequence).

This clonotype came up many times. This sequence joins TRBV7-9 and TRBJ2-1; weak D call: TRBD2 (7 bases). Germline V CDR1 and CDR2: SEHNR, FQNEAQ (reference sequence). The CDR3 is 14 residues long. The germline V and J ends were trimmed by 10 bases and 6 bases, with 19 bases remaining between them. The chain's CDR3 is CATEGGDRRNEQFF. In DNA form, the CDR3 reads TGTGCCACAGAGGGGGGGGATCGGCGCAATGAGCAGTTCTTC.

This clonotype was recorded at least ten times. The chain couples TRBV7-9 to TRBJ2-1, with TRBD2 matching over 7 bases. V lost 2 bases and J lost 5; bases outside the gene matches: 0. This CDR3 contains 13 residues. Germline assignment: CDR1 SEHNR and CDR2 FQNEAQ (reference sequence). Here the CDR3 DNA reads TGTGCCAGCAGCTTAACTAGCGACAATGAGCAGTTCTTC. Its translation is CASSLTSDNEQFF.

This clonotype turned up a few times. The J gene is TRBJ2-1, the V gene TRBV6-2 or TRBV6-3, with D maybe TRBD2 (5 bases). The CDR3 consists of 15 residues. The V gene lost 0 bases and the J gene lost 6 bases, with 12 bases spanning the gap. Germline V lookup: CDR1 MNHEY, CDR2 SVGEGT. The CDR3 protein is CASSYSGGGSNEQFF. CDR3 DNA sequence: TGTGCCAGCAGTTACTCGGGTGGAGGTTCCAATGAGCAGTTCTTC.

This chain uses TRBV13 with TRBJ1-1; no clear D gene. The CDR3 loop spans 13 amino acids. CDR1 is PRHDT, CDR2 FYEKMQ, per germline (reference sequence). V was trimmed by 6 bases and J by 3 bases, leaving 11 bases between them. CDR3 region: CASSPTHHTEAFF. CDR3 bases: TGTGCCAGCAGTCCTACACATCACACTGAAGCTTTCTTT.

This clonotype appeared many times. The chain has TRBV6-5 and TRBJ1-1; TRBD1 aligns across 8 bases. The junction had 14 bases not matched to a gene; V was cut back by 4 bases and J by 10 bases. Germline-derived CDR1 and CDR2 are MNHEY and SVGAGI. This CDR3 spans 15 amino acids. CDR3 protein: CASSLSGTGSAGAFF. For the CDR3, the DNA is TGTGCCAGCAGTTTATCCGGGACAGGATCCGCGGGAGCTTTCTTT.

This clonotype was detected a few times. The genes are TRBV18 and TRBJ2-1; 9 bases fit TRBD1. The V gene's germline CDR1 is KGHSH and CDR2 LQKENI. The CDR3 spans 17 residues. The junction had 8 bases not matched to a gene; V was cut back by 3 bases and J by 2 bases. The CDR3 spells CASSPARDRGAYNEQFF. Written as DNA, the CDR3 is TGTGCCAGCTCACCGGCCCGAGACAGGGGGGCCTACAATGAGCAGTTCTTC.